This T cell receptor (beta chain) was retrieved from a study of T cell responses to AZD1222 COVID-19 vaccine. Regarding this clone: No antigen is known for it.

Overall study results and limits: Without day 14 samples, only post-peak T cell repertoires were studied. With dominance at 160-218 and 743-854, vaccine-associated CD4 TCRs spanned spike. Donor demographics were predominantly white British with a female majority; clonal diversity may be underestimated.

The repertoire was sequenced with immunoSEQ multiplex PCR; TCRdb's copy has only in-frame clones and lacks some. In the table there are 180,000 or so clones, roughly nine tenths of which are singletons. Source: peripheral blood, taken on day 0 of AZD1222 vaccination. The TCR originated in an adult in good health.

Here the CDR3 DNA reads TGTGCCAGCAGTTACGGAGGCCGCTCCTACAATGAGCAGTTCTTC. This translates into CASSYGGRSYNEQFF. V gene TRBV6-2 or TRBV6-3 combines with J gene TRBJ2-1; D is perhaps TRBD2 (5 bases). Trimming removed 2 bases from V and 0 bases from J, with 8 bases in between. CDR1 is MNHEY and CDR2 is SVGEGT in the germline V gene. This CDR3 is 15 amino acids long.